The TCR beta chain described here comes from a study of CD8+CD57+ T cells in acquired aplastic anemia. Whole-study results and caveats: The same twenty-nine CD8+ CDR3 sequences occurred in patients and in controls.

V was cut by 0 bases and J by 4 bases, with 17 bases left in between. Germline CDR1 is SGHKS and CDR2 is YYEKEE (reference sequence). This CDR3 has 16 amino acids. Patients included in sequencing had previously demonstrated CD8+CD57+ cell expansion by flow cytometry. Using genomic DNA as the template, TCR beta VDJ and CDR3 profiling was carried out. TCRdb reprocessed the reads with MiXCR, giving one entry per CDR3 protein. Of about 180,000 distinct CDR3 sequences listed, 48% are singletons. Details on this clonotype: Its antigen is still unknown.

This clonotype originated in a human donor with aplastic anemia. The specimen sequenced was sorted CD4+, CD8+, or CD8+CD57+ T cells (not recorded which) from PBMCs. The chain has TRBV5-5 and TRBJ2-7; maybe TRBD2 (7 bases). DNA for the CDR3: TGTGCCAGCAGCTTGGAGGGGGGGCCATCAGCTTACGAGCAGTACTTC. It yields the protein CASSLEGGPSAYEQYF.